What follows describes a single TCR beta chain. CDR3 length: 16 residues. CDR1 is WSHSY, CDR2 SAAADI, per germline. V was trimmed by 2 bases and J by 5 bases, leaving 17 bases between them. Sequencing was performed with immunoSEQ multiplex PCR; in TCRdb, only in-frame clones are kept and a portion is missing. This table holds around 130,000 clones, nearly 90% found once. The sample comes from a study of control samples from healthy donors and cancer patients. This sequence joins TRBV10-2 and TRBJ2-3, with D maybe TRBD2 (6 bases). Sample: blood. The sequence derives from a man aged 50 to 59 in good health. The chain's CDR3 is CASSEPRGGARDTQYF. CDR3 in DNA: TGCGCCAGCAGTGAGCCCCGGGGCGGGGCGAGAGATACGCAGTATTTT.